Presented here are 32 T cell receptor beta chains from one specimen sequenced in a study of cytomegalovirus exposure and HLA in healthy donors. PCR was performed using 60 Vbeta and 13 Jbeta primers. Sequencing used immunoSEQ multiplex PCR; TCRdb keeps in-frame clones, though not all of them. The sample contains some 120,000 clones, around 75% of which appear only once. Input material: PBMCs. These receptors came from a woman under 30 in good health and CMV-seronegative.

The CDR3: CASSLGGAQGYEQYF. CDR3 coding DNA: TGTGCCAGCAGTCTGGGGGGGGCCCAGGGATACGAGCAGTACTTC. This chain links TRBV28 with TRBJ2-7, with D tentatively TRBD2 (7 bases). V lost 5 bases, J lost 4 bases, and 18 bases lay in between. Germline CDR1 is MDHEN and CDR2 is SYDVKM. The CDR3 totals 15 residues.

The V call is TRBV29-1, the J call TRBJ1-1; 7 positions match TRBD1. The CDR3 consists of 12 residues. The germline V gene has CDR1 SQVTM and CDR2 ANQGSEA. Unmatched junction bases numbered 10, after V lost 7 bases and J lost 8 bases. The CDR3 region has the DNA TGCAGCGCCGCGACAGGGTGGACCGAAGCTTTCTTT. Encoded protein: CSAATGWTEAFF.

The chain couples TRBV7-2 to TRBJ2-7; 11 bases are a match to TRBD1. CDR1 is SGHTA, CDR2 FQGNSA, per germline. V was clipped by 5 bases and J by 5 bases; unmatched bases: 11. The CDR3 loop spans 16 amino acids. CDR3 sequence (DNA): TGTGCCAGCAGCCTCGGACAGGGGGCCCTCGGGAACGAGCAGTACTTC. Translation gives CASSLGQGALGNEQYF.

The chain recombines TRBV30 with TRBJ2-5; 13 positions match TRBD2. Germline CDR1 and CDR2: GTSNPN and SVGIG (reference sequence). J was trimmed by 5 bases and V by 0 bases; bases with no gene match: 3. The CDR3 is made up of 15 amino acids. Here the CDR3 reads CAWSVGLAGWETQYF. CDR3 in DNA: TGTGCCTGGAGTGTGGGACTAGCGGGGTGGGAGACCCAGTACTTC.

The J gene is TRBJ2-7, the V gene TRBV5-1; 8 bases map to TRBD2. The CDR3 is 15 residues long. V was pared by 0 bases and J by 6 bases, with 8 bases of the junction left unmatched. CDR1 and CDR2 (germline): SGHRS, YFSETQ. The CDR3 region is CASSLGRGGSREQYF. The DNA of the CDR3 is TGCGCCAGCAGCTTGGGTCGCGGGGGGAGCCGCGAGCAGTACTTC. The whole variable domain, filled in from reference TRBV5-1 and TRBJ2-7, reads KAGVTQTPRYLIKTRGQQVTLSCSPISGHRSVSWYQQTPGQGLQFLFEYFSETQRNKGNFPGRFSGRQFSNSRSEMNVSTLELGDSALYLCASSLGRGGSREQYFGPGTRLTVT.

For the CDR3, the DNA is TGTGCCAGTAGTATAGCCCCAGGGCGGGGCTATGGCTACACCTTC. It translates to CASSIAPGRGYGYTF. The chain joins TRBV19 to TRBJ1-2; D might be TRBD1 (5 bases). The CDR3 is made up of 15 amino acids. Germline V lookup: CDR1 LNHDA, CDR2 SQIVND (reference sequence). Trimming took 1 base from V and 4 from J, leaving 13 bases between them.

This chain uses TRBV7-9 with TRBJ1-2; 9 bases map to TRBD1. CDR1 is SEHNR, CDR2 FQNEAQ, per germline (reference sequence). The V segment lost 1 base and the J segment 8 bases; nucleotides outside the gene matches: 11. CDR3 size: 16 residues. The DNA for the CDR3 is TGTGCCAGCAGCTTAGGGGACAGGGCTGACCCCACGGGCTACACCTTC. It yields the protein CASSLGDRADPTGYTF.

This clone was detected only a few times. The chain employs TRBV29-1 and TRBJ2-3, with TRBD1 identical over 9 bases. The CDR3 extends over 13 amino acids. The V gene's germline CDR1 is SQVTM and CDR2 ANQGSEA. Losses at the gene ends were 3 bases for V and 5 bases for J; bases not matched to a gene: 3. The DNA for the CDR3 is TGCAGCGTTGAGGGACAGGGAGGAGATACGCAGTATTTT. This codes for CSVEGQGGDTQYF.

The chain uses TRBV15 and TRBJ1-4; no definite D call. Looked up from germline, CDR1 is LNHNV and CDR2 is YYDKDF (reference sequence). CDR3 length: 13 residues. Trimming shortened V by 6 bases and J by 7 bases, and 12 bases separated the two germline ends. CDR3 DNA sequence: TGTGCCACCAGTCGAGGGTCGGGTGAAAAACTGTTTTTT. Its protein is CATSRGSGEKLFF.

This rearrangement joins TRBV6-1 to TRBJ1-6; TRBD1 matches at 8 bases. The CDR3 consists of 15 residues. The junction had 2 bases not matched to a gene; V was cut back by 6 bases and J by 1 base. From germline, CDR1 is MNHNS and CDR2 SASEGT. The CDR3 is CASSRQGSYNSPLHF. CDR3 sequence (DNA): TGTGCCAGCAGCCGACAGGGGTCCTATAATTCACCCCTCCACTTT.

The CDR3 DNA sequence: TGTGCCAGCAGCAATGGGGGGGGGACAGATACGCAGTATTTT. Amino acids: CASSNGGGTDTQYF. This chain links TRBV2 with TRBJ2-3, with TRBD2 matching 7 bases. CDR3 length: 14 residues. V trimming: 6 bases; J trimming: 3 bases; junction bases outside the gene matches: 6. Per the germline V gene, CDR1 is SNHLY and CDR2 is FYNNEI.

To note about this clone: An end of the junction differs from the germline gene, which may be a read error. The V and J genes are TRBV6-1 and TRBJ1-5, with TRBD1 identical over 7 bases. The CDR3 is made up of 13 amino acids. CDR1 and CDR2 from the germline V gene are MNHNS and SASEGT. The CDR3 sequence: CASIEQGSQPQHF. The CDR3 nucleotides read TGTGCCAGCATTGAACAGGGGAGTCAGCCCCAGCATTTT.

This CDR3 reads CASSQELQGLLGAFF. The CDR3, as DNA: TGCGCCAGCAGCCAAGAGTTGCAGGGTCTCTTAGGAGCTTTCTTT. This rearrangement joins TRBV4-1 to TRBJ1-1; D is possibly TRBD1 (5 bases). Germline V gene lookup returns CDR1 MGHRA and CDR2 YSYEKL. V was shortened by 0 bases and J by 10 bases, with 18 bases between the two germline ends. The length of the CDR3 is 15 residues.

Only a few counts were recorded for this clone. The rearrangement uses TRBV5-1 and TRBJ1-1, with 11 bases that match TRBD1. Germline-derived CDR1 and CDR2 are SGHRS and YFSETQ. The CDR3 sequence is 17 residues long. The V segment lost 4 bases and the J segment 3 bases; nucleotides outside the gene matches: 11. The CDR3 DNA reads TGCGCCAGCAGCAGGGGGACAGGGGGGAAAGGGGACACTGAAGCTTTCTTT. It specifies CASSRGTGGKGDTEAFF.

The rearrangement links TRBV27 to TRBJ1-2; 8 bases fit TRBD1. Germline V gene sequence: CDR1 MNHEY, CDR2 SMNVEV (reference sequence). Losses at the gene ends were 7 bases for V and 1 base for J; bases not matched to a gene: 8. The length of the CDR3 is 15 residues. CDR3 in DNA: TGTGCCAGCACCGAGAGACAGGGGATTAACTATGGCTACACCTTC. This gives the protein CASTERQGINYGYTF.

CDR3 bases: TGTGCCTTCTATCCGGGACTACCGGACATTCAGTACTTC. Residues: CAFYPGLPDIQYF. V and J are TRBV30 and TRBJ2-4; TRBD2 matches 7 bases. The junction had 11 bases not matched to a gene; V was cut back by 7 bases and J by 8 bases. This CDR3 is 13 amino acids long. CDR1 and CDR2 (germline): GTSNPN, SVGIG (reference sequence).

The chain combines TRBV6-5 with TRBJ1-5, with TRBD1 identical over 7 bases. The germline gives CDR1 MNHEY, CDR2 SVGAGI. V was pared by 4 bases and J by 5 bases, with 5 bases of the junction left unmatched. The CDR3 has 14 amino acids. CDR3 DNA sequence: TGTGCCAGCAGTTTAACAGGGGATGATCAGCCCCAGCATTTT. It encodes CASSLTGDDQPQHF.

The chain employs TRBV7-9 and TRBJ1-1, with TRBD1 matching over 7 bases. With 2 bases clipped from V and 4 bases from J, the junction kept 4 bases outside the gene matches. The CDR3 consists of 14 residues. Germline V gene sequence: CDR1 SEHNR, CDR2 FQNEAQ (reference sequence). CDR3 residues: CASSLRDSSTEAFF. CDR3 DNA: TGTGCCAGCAGCTTAAGGGACAGCAGCACTGAAGCTTTCTTT. Full variable domain (rest looked up from reference TRBV7-9 and TRBJ1-1): DTGVSQNPRHKITKRGQNVTFRCDPISEHNRLYWYRQTLGQGPEFLTYFQNEAQLEKSRLLSDRFSAERPKGSFSTLEIQRTEQGDSAMYLCASSLRDSSTEAFFGQGTRLTVV.

J is TRBJ2-1 and V is TRBV4-1, with 8 bases matching TRBD2. Trimming at V came to 1 base and at J to 0 bases, leaving 11 bases not matched to a gene. This CDR3 is built from 19 residues. Germline V gene lookup returns CDR1 MGHRA and CDR2 YSYEKL. CDR3 loop: CASSQGPAGGFSSYNEQFF. The CDR3 nucleotides read TGCGCCAGCAGCCAAGGCCCGGCGGGGGGATTTAGCTCCTACAATGAGCAGTTCTTC.

The chain couples TRBV29-1 to TRBJ2-6, with D possibly TRBD2 on 6 matching bases. This CDR3 region has 15 residues. Germline V CDR1 and CDR2: SQVTM, ANQGSEA. The ends were cut back, 2 bases at V and 1 base at J, with 9 bases in the middle. CDR3 bases: TGCAGCGTTGAACTGGGAGGTTCTGGGGCCAACGTCCTGACTTTC. This codes for CSVELGGSGANVLTF.

This chain links TRBV4-1 with TRBJ1-1; D gene unclear. The ends were cut back, 1 base at V and 0 bases at J, with 6 bases in the middle. The CDR3 is 14 amino acids. Germline V gene lookup returns CDR1 MGHRA and CDR2 YSYEKL. CDR3 DNA sequence: TGCGCCAGCAGCCAAGCCTTTCTGAACACTGAAGCTTTCTTT. This translates into CASSQAFLNTEAFF.

The chain recombines TRBV5-1 with TRBJ2-5; D is unresolved. Germline CDR1 is SGHRS and CDR2 is YFSETQ. V was pared by 6 bases and J by 5 bases, with 17 bases between. This CDR3 has 14 amino acids. CDR3 DNA: TGCGCCAGCACCCTGGTAGCCCCGTCGGAGACCCAGTACTTC. It encodes CASTLVAPSETQYF.

CDR3 DNA: TGTGCCAGCCCCCCGGGGTTAGGAAGCGGGGGGCCCCGAGCGATAGAGCAGTACTTC. The encoded protein is CASPPGLGSGGPRAIEQYF. This chain links TRBV28 with TRBJ2-7; 9 bases map to TRBD2. The length of the CDR3 is 19 residues. Per the germline V gene, CDR1 is MDHEN and CDR2 is SYDVKM. Trimming cost V 8 bases and J 7 bases; bases outside gene matches: 27.

This clone was recorded a few times. The V gene is TRBV27, the J gene TRBJ2-1; D may be TRBD2 (5 bases). The ends were cut back, 5 bases at V and 0 bases at J, with 5 bases in the middle. Germline loops: CDR1 MNHEY, CDR2 SMNVEV (reference sequence). The CDR3 has 13 residues. CDR3 sequence reads: CASSTSSYNEQFF. CDR3 sequence (DNA): TGTGCCAGCAGTACTAGCTCCTACAATGAGCAGTTCTTC.

V and J are TRBV2 and TRBJ2-5, with D maybe TRBD1 (5 bases). This CDR3 region has 13 residues. Germline CDR1 SNHLY, CDR2 FYNNEI. Trimming removed 4 bases at V and 1 base at J, with 7 bases between. This chain's CDR3 is CASSGQRQETQYF. CDR3 coding DNA: TGTGCCAGCAGTGGACAGCGCCAAGAGACCCAGTACTTC. Variable domain in full (rest from reference TRBV2 and TRBJ2-5): EPEVTQTPSHQVTQMGQEVILRCVPISNHLYFYWYRQILGQKVEFLVSFYNNEISEKSEIFDDQFSVERPDGSNFTLKIRSTKLEDSAMYFCASSGQRQETQYFGPGTRLLVL.

The genes are TRBV29-1 and TRBJ2-3; 7 nucleotides agree with TRBD1. Germline CDR1 is SQVTM and CDR2 is ANQGSEA. The CDR3 covers 13 residues. With V trimmed by 6 bases and J by 3 bases, 6 bases remained unmatched. The CDR3 DNA reads TGCAGCGTCGAACAGGGGTCGACAGATACGCAGTATTTT. Its protein is CSVEQGSTDTQYF.

The chain joins TRBV5-4 to TRBJ2-1; D is possibly TRBD2 (5 bases). The CDR3 consists of 11 residues. Germline CDR1 SGHNT, CDR2 YYREEE (reference sequence). V was trimmed by 4 bases and J by 13 bases, leaving 12 bases between them. DNA of the CDR3: TGTGCCAGCAGCGCACGAAGCGGACAGTTCTTC. This sequence encodes CASSARSGQFF.

This chain uses TRBV25-1 with TRBJ2-5; 7 bases fit TRBD2. This CDR3 is built from 12 residues. Germline lookup yields CDR1 MGHDK and CDR2 SYGVNS. Trimming took 6 bases from V and 4 from J; bases not matched to a gene: 2. CDR3 nucleotide sequence: TGTGCCAGCAGCCGCGGGGGAGAGACCCAGTACTTC. Its protein is CASSRGGETQYF.

V gene TRBV28 combines with J gene TRBJ1-4; D not certain. CDR1 MDHEN and CDR2 SYDVKM come from the germline V gene. There are 12 residues in the CDR3. The V end was cut by 4 bases, the J end by 4 bases, with 4 bases between. The CDR3 loop is CASSSSNEKLFF. In DNA form, the CDR3 reads TGTGCCAGCAGTTCGAGTAATGAAAAACTGTTTTTT.

CDR3 bases: TGTGCCAGCAGTGAAGGCGCAGGGGAAGCCGGAAACACCATATATTTT. Its protein product is CASSEGAGEAGNTIYF. The chain uses TRBV6-1 and TRBJ1-3, with D perhaps matching TRBD1 (6 bases). This CDR3 is built from 16 residues. Germline V gene sequence: CDR1 MNHNS, CDR2 SASEGT. Between the trimmed V and J ends, which lost 1 base and 4 bases, there was a span of 14 bases.

The chain has TRBV13 and TRBJ1-3; D not certain. Trimming left V 5 bases short and J 3 bases short, with 14 bases between. Germline V gene sequence: CDR1 PRHDT, CDR2 FYEKMQ (reference sequence). This CDR3 has 15 amino acids. As DNA, the CDR3 is TGTGCCAGCAGCCAGATGGGAGGTGGTGGAAACACCATATATTTT. It translates to CASSQMGGGGNTIYF. The full variable domain, rest sourced from reference TRBV13 and TRBJ1-3, is AAGVIQSPRHLIKEKRETATLKCYPIPRHDTVYWYQQGPGQDPQFLISFYEKMQSDKGSIPDRFSAQQFSDYHSELNMSSLELGDSALYFCASSQMGGGGNTIYFGEGSWLTVV.

About this clone: Relative to the germline gene, one junction end is altered; a read error may explain this. This chain connects TRBV15 to TRBJ1-5; D may be TRBD1 (5 bases). The CDR3 covers 15 residues. Germline values: CDR1 LNHNV, CDR2 YYDKDF (reference sequence). CDR3 region: CATSREADNNQPKHF. The CDR3, as DNA: TGTGCCACCAGCAGAGAGGCGGACAACAATCAGCCCAAGCATTTT. The full variable domain, with the rest looked up from reference TRBV15 and TRBJ1-5, is DAMVIQNPRYQVTQFGKPVTLSCSQTLNHNVMYWYQQKSSQAPKLLFHYYDKDFNNEADTPDNFQSRRPNTSFCFLDIRSPGLGDTAMYLCATSREADNNQPKHFGDGTRLSIL.